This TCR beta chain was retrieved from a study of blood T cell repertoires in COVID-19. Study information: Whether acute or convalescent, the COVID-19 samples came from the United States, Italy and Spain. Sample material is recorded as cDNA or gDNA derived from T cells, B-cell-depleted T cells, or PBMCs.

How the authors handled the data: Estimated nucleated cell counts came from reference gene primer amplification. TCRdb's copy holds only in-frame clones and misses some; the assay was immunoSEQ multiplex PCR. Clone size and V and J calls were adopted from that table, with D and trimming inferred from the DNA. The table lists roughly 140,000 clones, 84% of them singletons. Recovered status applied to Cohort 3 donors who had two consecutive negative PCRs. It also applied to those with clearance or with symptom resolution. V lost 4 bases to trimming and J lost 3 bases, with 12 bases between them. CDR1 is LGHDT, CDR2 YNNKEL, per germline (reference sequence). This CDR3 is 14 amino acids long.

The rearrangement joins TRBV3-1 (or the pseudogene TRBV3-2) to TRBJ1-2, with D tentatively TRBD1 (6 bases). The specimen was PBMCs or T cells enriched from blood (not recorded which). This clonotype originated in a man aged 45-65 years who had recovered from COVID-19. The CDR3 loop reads CASSPHRDDYGYTF. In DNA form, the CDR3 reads TGTGCCAGCAGCCCCCACAGGGACGACTATGGCTACACCTTC.